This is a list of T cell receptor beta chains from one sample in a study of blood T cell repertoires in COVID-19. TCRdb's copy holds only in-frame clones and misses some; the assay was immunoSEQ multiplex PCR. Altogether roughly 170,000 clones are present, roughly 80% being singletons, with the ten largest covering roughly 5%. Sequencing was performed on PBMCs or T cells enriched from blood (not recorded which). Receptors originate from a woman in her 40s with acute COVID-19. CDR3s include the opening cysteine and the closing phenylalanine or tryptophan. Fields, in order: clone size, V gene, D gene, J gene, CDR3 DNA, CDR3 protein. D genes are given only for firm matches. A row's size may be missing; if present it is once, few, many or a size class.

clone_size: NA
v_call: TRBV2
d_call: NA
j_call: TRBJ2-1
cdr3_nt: TGTGCCAGCAGAGAAACTAGTTTAGGGAACAATGAGCAGTTCTTC
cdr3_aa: CASRETSLGNNEQFF

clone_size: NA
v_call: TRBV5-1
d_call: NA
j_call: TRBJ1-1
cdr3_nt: TGCGCCAGCAGCTTAGGATGGGCGAACACTGAAGCTTTCTTT
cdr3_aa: CASSLGWANTEAFF

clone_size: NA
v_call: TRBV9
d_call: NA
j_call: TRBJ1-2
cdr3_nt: TGTGCCAGCAGCGTAGATATAGGGCCAGGGTCCTCCGGTAAGGCTATGCGCTACACCTTC
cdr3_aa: CASSVDIGPGSSGKAMRYTF

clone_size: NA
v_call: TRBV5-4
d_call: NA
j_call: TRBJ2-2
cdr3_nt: TGTGCCAGCAGCTTGGATCAGGCACCCGGGGAGCTGTTTTTT
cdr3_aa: CASSLDQAPGELFF

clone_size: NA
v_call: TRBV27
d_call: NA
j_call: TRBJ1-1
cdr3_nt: TGTGCCAGCAGTTCAAACACAGGGATTGAAGCTTTCTTT
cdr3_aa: CASSSNTGIEAFF

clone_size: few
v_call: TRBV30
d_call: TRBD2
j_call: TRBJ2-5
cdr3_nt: TGTGCCTGGAGCGAAGGAGCGGGAGCGGGGGAGACCCAGTACTTC
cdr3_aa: CAWSEGAGAGETQYF

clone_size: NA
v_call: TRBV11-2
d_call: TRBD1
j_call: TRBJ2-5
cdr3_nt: TGTGCCAGCAGCTTAGACAGGGGGCGCCGGGAGACCCAGTACTTC
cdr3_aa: CASSLDRGRRETQYF

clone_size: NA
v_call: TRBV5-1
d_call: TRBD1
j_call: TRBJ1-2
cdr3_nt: TGCGCCAGCAGCCTAACTGACAGGGACGTTAGTGGCTACACCTTC
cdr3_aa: CASSLTDRDVSGYTF

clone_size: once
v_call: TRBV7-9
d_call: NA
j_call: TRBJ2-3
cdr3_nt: TGTGCCAGCAGCTTCGTCGATACGCAGTATTTT
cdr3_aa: CASSFVDTQYF

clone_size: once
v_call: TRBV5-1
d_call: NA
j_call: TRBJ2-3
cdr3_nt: TGCGCCAGCAGCTTAGCCGGAGCACGGAACCAGCAGTATTTT
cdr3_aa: CASSLAGARNQQYF

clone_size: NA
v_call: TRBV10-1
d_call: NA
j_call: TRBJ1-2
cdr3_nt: TGCGCCAGCAGTGAGTCGTCTGACAATAACTATGGCTACACCTTC
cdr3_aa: CASSESSDNNYGYTF

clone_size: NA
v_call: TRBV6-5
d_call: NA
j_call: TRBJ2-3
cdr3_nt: TGTGCCAGCAGCCGGGACTTCTACCAGTATTTT
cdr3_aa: CASSRDFYQYF

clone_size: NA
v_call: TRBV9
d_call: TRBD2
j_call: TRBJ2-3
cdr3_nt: TGTGCCAGCAGCCCAGGACTAGCGGGAGCAGATACGCAGTATTTT
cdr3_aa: CASSPGLAGADTQYF

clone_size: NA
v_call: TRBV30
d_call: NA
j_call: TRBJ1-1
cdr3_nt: TGTGCCTGGAGTGTACTATTGCTCACTGAAGCTTTCTTT
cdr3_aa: CAWSVLLLTEAFF

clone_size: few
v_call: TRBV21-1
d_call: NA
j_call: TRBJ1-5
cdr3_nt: TGTGCCAGCACCGACAGGGGGAAAATCAATCAGCCCCAGCATTTT
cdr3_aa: CASTDRGKINQPQHF

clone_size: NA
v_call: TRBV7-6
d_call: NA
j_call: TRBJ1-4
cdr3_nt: TGTGCCAGCAGCTCCAGACGACAGGATGAAAAACTGTTTTTT
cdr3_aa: CASSSRRQDEKLFF

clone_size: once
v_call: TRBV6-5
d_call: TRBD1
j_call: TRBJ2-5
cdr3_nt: TGTGCCAGCATTCGCGACAGGGGAGGATTGGAGACCCAGTACTTC
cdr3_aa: CASIRDRGGLETQYF

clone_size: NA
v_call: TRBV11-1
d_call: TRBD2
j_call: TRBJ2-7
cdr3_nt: TGTGCCAGCAGCCCGTCTAGCGGGAGCTCCTACGAGCAGTACTTC
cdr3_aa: CASSPSSGSSYEQYF

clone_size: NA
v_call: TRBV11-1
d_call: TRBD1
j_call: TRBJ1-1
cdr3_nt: TGTGCCAGCAGCTCTTACGACAGGGGCGGTACTGAAGCTTTCTTT
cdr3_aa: CASSSYDRGGTEAFF

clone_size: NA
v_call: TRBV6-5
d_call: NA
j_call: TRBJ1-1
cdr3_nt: TGTGCCAGCAGTTACGGGCGGGCGAACACTGAAGCTTTCTTT
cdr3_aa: CASSYGRANTEAFF

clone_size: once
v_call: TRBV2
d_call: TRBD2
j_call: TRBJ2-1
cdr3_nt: TGTGCCAGCAGTGAAGGGACTAGCGGACACAATGAGCAGTTCTTC
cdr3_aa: CASSEGTSGHNEQFF

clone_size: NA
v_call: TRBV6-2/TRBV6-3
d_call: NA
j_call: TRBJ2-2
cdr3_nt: TGTGCCAGCAGTTACTCGAGCGGGACACTTACCGGGGAGCTGTTTTTT
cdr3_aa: CASSYSSGTLTGELFF

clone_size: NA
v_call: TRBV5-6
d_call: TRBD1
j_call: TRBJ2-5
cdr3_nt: TGTGCCAGCAGCACGGGGACAGTCCAAGAGACCCAGTACTTC
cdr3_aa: CASSTGTVQETQYF

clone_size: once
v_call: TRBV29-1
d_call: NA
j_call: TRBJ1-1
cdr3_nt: TGCAGCGTTGACCGGTGGACTGAAGCTTTCTTT
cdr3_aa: CSVDRWTEAFF

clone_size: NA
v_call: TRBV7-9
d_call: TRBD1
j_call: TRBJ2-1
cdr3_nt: TGTGCCAGCAGCGCCCCCGGGACAGGGTCTAGGAATGAGCAGTTCTTC
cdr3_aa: CASSAPGTGSRNEQFF

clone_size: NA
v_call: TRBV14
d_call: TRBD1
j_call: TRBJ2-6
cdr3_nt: TGTGCCAGCAGCCAAGGACCGGGACAGGGTACCGGGGCCAACGTCCTGACTTTC
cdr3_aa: CASSQGPGQGTGANVLTF

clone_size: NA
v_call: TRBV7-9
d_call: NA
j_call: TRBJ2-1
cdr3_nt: TGTGCCAGCAGCTTAGTTCCAGGGATCGATGAGCAGTTCTTC
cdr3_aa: CASSLVPGIDEQFF

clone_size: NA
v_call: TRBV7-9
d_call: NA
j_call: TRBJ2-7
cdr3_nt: TGTGCCAGCAGCTTACAGGAACGACCCTACGAGCAGTACTTC
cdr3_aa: CASSLQERPYEQYF

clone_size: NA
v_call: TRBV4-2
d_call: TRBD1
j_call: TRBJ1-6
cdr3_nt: TGTGCCAGCAGCCAAGAAACAGGGGTACAGTCACCCCTCCACTTT
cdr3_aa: CASSQETGVQSPLHF

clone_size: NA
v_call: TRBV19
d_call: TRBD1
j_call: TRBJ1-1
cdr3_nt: TGTGCCAGTAGTACGGGACAGGGCTATGAAGTGGGCACTGAAGCTTTCTTT
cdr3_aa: CASSTGQGYEVGTEAFF

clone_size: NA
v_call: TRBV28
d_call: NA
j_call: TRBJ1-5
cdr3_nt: TGTGCCACCAAATTAAGGGGTCAGCCCCAGCATTTT
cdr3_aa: CATKLRGQPQHF

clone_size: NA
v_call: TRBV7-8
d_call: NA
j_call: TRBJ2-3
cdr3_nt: TGTGCCAGCAGCTTAAATACTGCCACCGCGATTTCGCGCACAGATACGCAGTATTTT
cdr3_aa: CASSLNTATAISRTDTQYF

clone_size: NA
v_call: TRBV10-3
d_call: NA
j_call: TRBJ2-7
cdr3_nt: TGTGCCATCAGTGAGTCAACATGGCAGTACTTC
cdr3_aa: CAISESTWQYF